This TCR beta chain appears in the sequencing data of a study of control samples from healthy donors and cancer patients. The V gene lost 3 bases and the J gene lost 5 bases, with 8 bases spanning the gap. This CDR3 contains 13 residues. Produced via immunoSEQ multiplex PCR; TCRdb's table is partial and in-frame only. The table includes some 150,000 clones, about 91% detected once. This TCR derives from a man aged 25 to 40 in good health. The chain joins TRBV12-3 or TRBV12-4 to TRBJ1-3; D gene unclear. The sequenced sample consisted of blood. The DNA for the CDR3 is TGTGCCAGCAGTTTTCCCCCGAGAAACACCATATATTTT. Encoded protein: CASSFPPRNTIYF.